This T cell receptor (beta chain) was recovered during a study of esophageal squamous cell carcinoma under preoperative chemotherapy (dated by TCRdb to 2016 to 2019). About the investigation overall: Both tumor-infiltrating lymphocytes and peripheral blood T cells had their TCR repertoires profiled in the study. Repertoires from samples obtained before paclitaxel-nedaplatin therapy were compared with repertoires from samples obtained after paclitaxel-nedaplatin therapy. Roughly five patients with primary esophageal squamous cell carcinoma made up the cohort. The effects of paclitaxel-nedaplatin chemotherapy on T-cell receptor repertoires in patients with esophageal squamous cell carcinoma were assessed.

Overall results and qualifications from the work: Clonotype frequencies shifted immediately and substantially under paclitaxel-nedaplatin therapy, and abundant clones were more likely to contract than to amplify. After chemotherapy, TCR diversity rose significantly in peripheral T cells, but this increase was not seen in tumor-infiltrating lymphocytes. Post-treatment tumor-infiltrating lymphocytes appeared partly derived from peripheral T cells migrating into the tumor, not solely from local clonal changes. Only a few patients with esophageal squamous cell carcinoma were analyzed, making for a small cohort.

The intended sense of this specimen's time point label: before preoperative PTX-NDP chemotherapy. Paclitaxel-nedaplatin was administered to patients as preoperative chemotherapy before surgery. Of note for this clonotype: Its antigen target is currently unknown. It has no much larger one-base neighbor in the sample; base qualities were not kept.

Including cysteine and phenylalanine, the CDR3 has 13 amino acids. Left in the record is the CDR3 DNA by itself, 39 bases read in frame from the first base. V loses 4 bases, J loses 4 bases, and the germline ends lie 10 bases apart. As encoded in the germline V gene, CDR1 is MGHDK while CDR2 is SYGVNS. The method was PCR. Sequencing relied on a HiSeq X Ten. High-throughput sequencing was used to characterize the TCR repertoires. The public reads were reanalyzed by TCRdb: fastp trimming at Q25, MiXCR alignment, in-frame beta chains only. For every CDR3 protein sequence, its rows merge into one entry that carries the most common genes and DNA. The sample records roughly 14,000 distinct CDR3 sequences, nearly 50% of which are singletons. Together, the top ten hold over 25% of the sample.

This TCR came from a human donor with esophageal squamous cell carcinoma. The donor label of this sample is uncertain. The sequence links TRBV25-1 to TRBJ1-2; D gene: possibly TRBD1, on 5 matching bases. The sample was acquired from a patient given preoperative chemotherapy. The CDR3 in this case is CASSAGGSYGYTF. The DNA sequence is given as TGTGCCAGCAGTGCCGGGGGGAGCTATGGCTACACCTTC.